This T cell receptor (beta chain) originates from a study of neoadjuvant anti-PD-1 for oral cavity cancer. The trim removed 4 bases at V and 4 bases at J, leaving 0 bases unmatched. The CDR3 has 15 amino acids. From germline, CDR1 is MNHNS and CDR2 SASEGT. Sequenced by immunoSEQ multiplex PCR; TCRdb stores in-frame clones only, minus some. The table includes almost 7,000 clones, just under 75% detected once. The material was PBMCs, obtained before nivolumab (anti-PD-1) treatment. The TCR was taken from a person between 40 and 79 years old with oral cavity squamous cell carcinoma. The chain recombines TRBV6-1 with TRBJ2-3, with 15 bases lining up with TRBD2. The CDR3 loop reads CASSGTSGGADTQYF. Here the CDR3 DNA reads TGTGCCAGCAGTGGGACTAGCGGGGGGGCAGATACGCAGTATTTT.